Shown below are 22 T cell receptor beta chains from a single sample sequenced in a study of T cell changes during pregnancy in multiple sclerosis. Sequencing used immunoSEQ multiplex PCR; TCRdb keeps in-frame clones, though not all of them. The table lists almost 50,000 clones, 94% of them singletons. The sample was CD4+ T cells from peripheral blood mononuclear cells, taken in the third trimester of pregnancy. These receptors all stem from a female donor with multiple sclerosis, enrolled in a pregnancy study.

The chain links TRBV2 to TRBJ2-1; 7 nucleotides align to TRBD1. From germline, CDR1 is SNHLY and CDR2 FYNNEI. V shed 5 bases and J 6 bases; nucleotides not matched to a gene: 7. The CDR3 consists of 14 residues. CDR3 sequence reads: CASSFRGSLNEQFF. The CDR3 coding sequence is TGTGCCAGCAGTTTCAGGGGGAGTCTCAATGAGCAGTTCTTC.

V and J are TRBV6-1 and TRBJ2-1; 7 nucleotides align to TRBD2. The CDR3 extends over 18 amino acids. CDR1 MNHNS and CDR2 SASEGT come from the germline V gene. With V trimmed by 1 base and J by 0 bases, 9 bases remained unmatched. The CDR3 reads CASSEGGYGGVSYNEQFF. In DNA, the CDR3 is TGTGCCAGCAGTGAAGGGGGTTATGGGGGGGTCTCCTACAATGAGCAGTTCTTC.

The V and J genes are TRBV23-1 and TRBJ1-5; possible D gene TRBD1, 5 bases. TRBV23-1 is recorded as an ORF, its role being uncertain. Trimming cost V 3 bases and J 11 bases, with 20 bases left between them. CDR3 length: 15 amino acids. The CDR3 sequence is CASSHIWRRGLTQHF. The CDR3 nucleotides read TGCGCCAGCAGTCATATCTGGCGTAGGGGCTTAACCCAGCATTTT.

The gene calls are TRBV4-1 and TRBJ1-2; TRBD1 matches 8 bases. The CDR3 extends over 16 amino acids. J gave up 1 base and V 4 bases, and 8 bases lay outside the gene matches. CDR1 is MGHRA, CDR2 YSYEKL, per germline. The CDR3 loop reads CASSREPGQDNYGYTF. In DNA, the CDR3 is TGCGCCAGCAGCCGGGAACCGGGACAGGATAACTATGGCTACACCTTC.

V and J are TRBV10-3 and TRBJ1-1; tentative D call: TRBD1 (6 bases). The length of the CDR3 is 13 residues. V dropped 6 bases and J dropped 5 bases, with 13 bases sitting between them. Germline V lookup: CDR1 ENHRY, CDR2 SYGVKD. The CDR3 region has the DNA TGTGCCATCAGACCCGGACAGTTTACTGAAGCTTTCTTT. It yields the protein CAIRPGQFTEAFF.

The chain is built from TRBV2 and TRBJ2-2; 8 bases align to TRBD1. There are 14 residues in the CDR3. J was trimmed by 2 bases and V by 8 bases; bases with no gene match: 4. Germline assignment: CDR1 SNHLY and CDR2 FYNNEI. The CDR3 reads CASETGVNTGELFF. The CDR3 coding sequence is TGTGCCAGCGAGACAGGGGTTAACACCGGGGAGCTGTTTTTT.

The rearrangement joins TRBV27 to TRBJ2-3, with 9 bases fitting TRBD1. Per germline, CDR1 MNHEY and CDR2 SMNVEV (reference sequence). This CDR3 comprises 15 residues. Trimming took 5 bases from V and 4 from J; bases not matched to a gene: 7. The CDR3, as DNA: TGTGCCAGCAGTCCGGGGACAGGGTCCCCAGATACGCAGTATTTT. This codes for CASSPGTGSPDTQYF.

CDR3 nucleotide sequence: TGTGCCAGCAGTTTGTACGCCGGGACCCAGTACTTC. Translation gives CASSLYAGTQYF. This sequence joins TRBV28 and TRBJ2-5, with unresolved D. Germline V lookup: CDR1 MDHEN, CDR2 SYDVKM. V was shortened by 3 bases and J by 7 bases, with 9 bases between the two germline ends. The CDR3 totals 12 residues. Drawing the rest from reference TRBV28 and TRBJ2-5, the complete variable domain is DVKVTQSSRYLVKRTGEKVFLECVQDMDHENMFWYRQDPGLGLRLIYFSYDVKMKEKGDIPEGYSVSREKKERFSLILESASTNQTSMYLCASSLYAGTQYFGPGTRLLVL.

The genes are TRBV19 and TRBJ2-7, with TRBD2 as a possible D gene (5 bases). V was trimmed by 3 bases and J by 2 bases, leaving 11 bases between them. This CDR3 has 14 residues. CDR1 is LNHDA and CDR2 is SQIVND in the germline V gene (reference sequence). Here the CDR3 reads CASSIHRGPYEQYF. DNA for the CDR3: TGTGCCAGTAGTATCCACAGAGGGCCCTACGAGCAGTACTTC.

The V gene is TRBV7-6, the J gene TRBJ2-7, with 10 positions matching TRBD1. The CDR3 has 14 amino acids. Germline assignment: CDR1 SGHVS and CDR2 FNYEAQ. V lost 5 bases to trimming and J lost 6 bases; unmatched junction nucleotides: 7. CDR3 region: CASSPRQGAGEQYF. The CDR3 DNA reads TGTGCCAGCAGCCCCAGACAGGGGGCTGGCGAGCAGTACTTC. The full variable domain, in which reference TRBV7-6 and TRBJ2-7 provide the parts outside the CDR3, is GAGVSQSPRYKVTKRGQDVALRCDPISGHVSLYWYRQALGQGPEFLTYFNYEAQQDKSGLPNDRFSAERPEGSISTLTIQRTEQRDSAMYRCASSPRQGAGEQYFGPGTRLTVT.

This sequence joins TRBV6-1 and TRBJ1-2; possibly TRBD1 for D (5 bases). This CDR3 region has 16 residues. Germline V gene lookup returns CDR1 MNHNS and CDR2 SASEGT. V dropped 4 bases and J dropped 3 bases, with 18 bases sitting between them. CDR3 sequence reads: CASSGAWGRDDYGYTF. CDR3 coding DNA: TGTGCCAGCAGTGGGGCTTGGGGCAGGGATGACTATGGCTACACCTTC.

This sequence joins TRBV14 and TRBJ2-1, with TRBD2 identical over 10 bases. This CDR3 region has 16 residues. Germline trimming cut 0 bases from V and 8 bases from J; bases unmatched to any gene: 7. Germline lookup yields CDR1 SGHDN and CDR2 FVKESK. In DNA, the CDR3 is TGTGCCAGCAGCCAAGATCTTCCTAGCGGGAGCCATGAGCAGTTCTTC. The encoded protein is CASSQDLPSGSHEQFF.

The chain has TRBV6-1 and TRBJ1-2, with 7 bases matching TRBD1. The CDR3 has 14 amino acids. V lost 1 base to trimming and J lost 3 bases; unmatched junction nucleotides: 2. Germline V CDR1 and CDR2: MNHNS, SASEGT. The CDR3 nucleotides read TGTGCCAGCAGTGAAGTAGGGACAGACTATGGCTACACCTTC. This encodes CASSEVGTDYGYTF.

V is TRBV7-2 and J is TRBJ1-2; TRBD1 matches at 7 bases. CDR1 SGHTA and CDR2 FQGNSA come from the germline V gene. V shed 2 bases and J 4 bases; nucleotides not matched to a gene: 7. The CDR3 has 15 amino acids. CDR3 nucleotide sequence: TGTGCCAGCAGCTTAAGGAGACAGGGCGGCTATGGCTACACCTTC. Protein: CASSLRRQGGYGYTF.

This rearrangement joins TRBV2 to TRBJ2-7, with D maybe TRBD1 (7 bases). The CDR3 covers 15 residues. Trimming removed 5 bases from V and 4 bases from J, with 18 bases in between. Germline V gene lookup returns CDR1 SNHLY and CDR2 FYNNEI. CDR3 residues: CASSYQGGKGYEQYF. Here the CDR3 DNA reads TGTGCCAGCAGTTATCAGGGGGGTAAAGGATACGAGCAGTACTTC.

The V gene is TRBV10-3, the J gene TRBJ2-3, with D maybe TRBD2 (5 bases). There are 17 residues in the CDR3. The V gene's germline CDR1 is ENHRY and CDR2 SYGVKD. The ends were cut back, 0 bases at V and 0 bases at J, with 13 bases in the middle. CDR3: CAISESRGPTSTDTQYF. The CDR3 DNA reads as TGTGCCATCAGTGAGTCTCGGGGTCCAACTAGCACAGATACGCAGTATTTT.

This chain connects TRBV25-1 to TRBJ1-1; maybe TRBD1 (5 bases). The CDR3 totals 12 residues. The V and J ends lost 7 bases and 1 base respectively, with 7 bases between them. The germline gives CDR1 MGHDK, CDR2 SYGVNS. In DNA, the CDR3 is TGTGCCAGCACCCAGGGGAACACTGAAGCTTTCTTT. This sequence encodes CASTQGNTEAFF.

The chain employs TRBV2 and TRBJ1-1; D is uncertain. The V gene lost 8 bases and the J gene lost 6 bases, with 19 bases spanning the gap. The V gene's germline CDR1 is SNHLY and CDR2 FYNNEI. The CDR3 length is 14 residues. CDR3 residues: CASLGDPVIAEAFF. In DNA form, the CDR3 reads TGTGCCAGCCTGGGCGACCCCGTGATCGCTGAAGCTTTCTTT.

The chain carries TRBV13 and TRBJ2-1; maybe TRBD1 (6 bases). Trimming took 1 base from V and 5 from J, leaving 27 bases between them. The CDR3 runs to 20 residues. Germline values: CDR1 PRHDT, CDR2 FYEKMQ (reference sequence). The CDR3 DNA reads TGTGCCAGCAGCTTAGAAGGCAGGGGCGCCACTCGAATACAAAACAATGAGCAGTTCTTC. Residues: CASSLEGRGATRIQNNEQFF.

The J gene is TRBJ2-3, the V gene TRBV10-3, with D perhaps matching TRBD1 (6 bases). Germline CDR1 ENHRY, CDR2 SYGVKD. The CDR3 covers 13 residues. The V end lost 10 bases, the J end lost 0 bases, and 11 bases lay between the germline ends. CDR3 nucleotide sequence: TGTGCCACTCAGGACAGTAGCACAGATACGCAGTATTTT. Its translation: CATQDSSTDTQYF.

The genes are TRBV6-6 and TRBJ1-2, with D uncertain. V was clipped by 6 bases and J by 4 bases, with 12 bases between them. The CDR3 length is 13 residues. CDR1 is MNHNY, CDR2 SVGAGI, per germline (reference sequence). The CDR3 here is CASSPSGLYGYTF. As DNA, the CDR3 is TGTGCCAGCAGCCCTTCCGGTCTCTATGGCTACACCTTC.

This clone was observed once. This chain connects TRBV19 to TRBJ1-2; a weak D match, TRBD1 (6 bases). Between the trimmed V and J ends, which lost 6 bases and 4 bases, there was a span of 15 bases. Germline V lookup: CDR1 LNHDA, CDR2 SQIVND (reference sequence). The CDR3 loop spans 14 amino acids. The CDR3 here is CASRTGTSLYGYTF. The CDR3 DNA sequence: TGTGCCAGTAGGACAGGAACCTCCCTCTATGGCTACACCTTC.